The clone carrying this T cell receptor beta chain was seen ten or more times. The target antigen is unknown. This sample stems from a study of T cells in Graves' hyperthyroidism and ophthalmopathy. Turning to the study itself: Peripheral blood was acquired at first diagnosis, ahead of any therapy whatsoever. Study-wide results and caveats: Clonotypes that were expanded in thyroid above 0.001 mostly appeared in blood too. The model's output predicted ophthalmopathy at a median of about 6.5 months prior to onset.

V was shortened by 1 base and J by 3 bases, with 13 bases between the two germline ends. Per the germline V gene, CDR1 is DFQATT and CDR2 is SNEGSKA (reference sequence). CDR3 size: 14 residues. Disease duration was under 3 months in the ophthalmopathy patients, who also had a Clinical Activity Score of at least 3 and a NOSPECS grade of at least 4. Amplification of TCR beta CDR3 regions used RNA as the template. An initial round of RT-PCR targeting the TCR CDR3 relied on the HTBI primer set. One entry per CDR3 protein results from TCRdb running MiXCR on the multiplex PCR reads. Here the sample spans 350,000 or so distinct CDR3 sequences, 15% to 20% being singletons.

The gene calls are TRBV20-1 and TRBJ2-7; the D gene is possibly TRBD2 (5 bases). The source of this sequence is a woman aged 40 to 50 with Graves' ophthalmopathy. The source material was blood. CDR3 protein: CSARAILERYEQYF. In DNA form, the CDR3 reads TGCAGTGCTAGAGCCATACTAGAGCGCTACGAGCAGTACTTC.